Sequencing of this TCR beta chain was carried out in a study of shared clonotypes between healthy human individuals. Profiling relied on immunoSEQ multiplex PCR, and the TCRdb table lists in-frame clones only, not all of them. The repertoire holds 2 million to 2.5 million clones, with more than 90% as singletons. The germline V gene encodes CDR1 SNHLY and CDR2 FYNNEI. V was clipped by 5 bases and J by 2 bases, with 15 bases between them. This CDR3 is built from 15 residues. Sequencing was carried out using naive CD4+ T cells sorted from blood. Subset here: CD45RA+ positively selected. This TCR came from a man younger than 35 in good health. The V gene is TRBV2, the J gene TRBJ2-5, with TRBD2 as a possible D gene (7 bases). The CDR3 DNA is TGTGCCAGCAGTCGGGGGGCGGGACTTCAAGAGACCCAGTACTTC. Protein product: CASSRGAGLQETQYF.